This TCR beta chain is from a study of blood T cell repertoires in COVID-19. Clones were sequenced by immunoSEQ multiplex PCR, and TCRdb holds only the in-frame ones, with some missing. The sample contains 90,000 to 130,000 clones, about 81% of which appear only once. Per germline, CDR1 MNHEY and CDR2 SVGAGI. This CDR3 has 14 residues. J gave up 3 bases and V 6 bases, and 3 bases lay outside the gene matches. In its sample, this clone was seen once. This clonotype was sampled from a man between 70 and 80 years old with acute or convalescent COVID-19. The chain recombines TRBV6-5 with TRBJ1-3; 9 bases are shared with TRBD1. The sample consisted of peripheral blood. The CDR3 loop reads CASRAGQGGNTIYF. The CDR3 DNA reads TGTGCCAGCAGGGCGGGACAGGGTGGAAACACCATATATTTT.